A single sample is the source of the 9 T cell receptor beta chains below, sequenced in a study of T-cell reconstitution after alpha-beta-depleted transplantation in children. As it was prepared, the TCRbeta library received unique molecular identifiers. TCRdb re-called the PCR reads with MiXCR, one entry per CDR3 protein. Among roughly 490,000 distinct CDR3 sequences, about 10% were seen once, and the ten largest hold approximately 15%. Sample: PBMCs, mostly from graft donor cells, taken 180 days after TCRalphabeta/CD19-depleted stem cell transplant. The receptors were sampled from a female patient aged 2 to 10 who had a stem cell transplant for aplastic anemia, so the T cells may come from the graft donor.

The table lists this clonotype with a few counts. This chain links TRBV5-1 with TRBJ2-5; no clear D. This CDR3 is built from 13 residues. CDR1 and CDR2 from the germline V gene are SGHRS and YFSETQ. V lost 0 bases and J lost 10, with 13 bases in between. CDR3 protein: CASSLGVNAIQYF. As DNA, the CDR3 is TGCGCCAGCAGCTTGGGGGTCAATGCGATCCAGTACTTC.

This clonotype showed up just a few times. This chain uses TRBV28 with TRBJ1-2; possible D gene TRBD1, 6 bases. Germline V lookup: CDR1 MDHEN, CDR2 SYDVKM. Between the trimmed V and J ends, which lost 5 bases and 6 bases, there was a span of 16 bases. The CDR3 is 14 residues long. The CDR3 here is CASSRTGWVNGYTF. The CDR3 nucleotides read TGTGCCAGCAGTAGAACAGGGTGGGTAAATGGCTACACCTTC.

This clonotype was seen a few times. This chain connects TRBV5-1 to TRBJ2-5; 7 nucleotides agree with TRBD1. The CDR3 length is 15 residues. CDR1 is SGHRS and CDR2 is YFSETQ in the germline V gene. The junction had 13 bases not matched to a gene; V was cut back by 7 bases and J by 4 bases. This chain's CDR3 is CASGQGPGGIETQYF. As DNA, the CDR3 is TGCGCCAGCGGCCAGGGCCCAGGGGGAATAGAGACCCAGTACTTC.

This chain connects TRBV6-1 to TRBJ2-2; 7 nucleotides match TRBD2. Per the germline V gene, CDR1 is MNHNS and CDR2 is SASEGT. The CDR3 covers 16 residues. The V gene end was trimmed by 3 bases and the J gene end by 6 bases; junction bases not matched to a gene: 10. The CDR3 DNA reads as TGTGCCAGCAGTGACCTTAGGACTAGATTGTCCGGGGAGCTGTTTTTT. This sequence encodes CASSDLRTRLSGELFF.

This clonotype showed up just a few times. The J gene is TRBJ1-1, the V gene TRBV27, with 8 bases matching TRBD1. The CDR3 covers 15 residues. V lost 6 bases to trimming and J lost 8 bases; unmatched junction nucleotides: 14. CDR1 MNHEY and CDR2 SMNVEV come from the germline V gene (reference sequence). CDR3: CASRDLQGGGWEAFF. The CDR3 coding sequence is TGTGCCAGCAGAGATTTACAGGGGGGGGGCTGGGAAGCTTTCTTT.

The rearrangement uses TRBV18 and TRBJ1-4; 7 nucleotides match TRBD1. CDR1 and CDR2 (germline): KGHSH, LQKENI. The CDR3 is 18 amino acids. The V segment lost 2 bases and the J segment 2 bases; nucleotides outside the gene matches: 11. The CDR3 DNA follows: TGTGCCAGCTCACCATGGGACAGCCCCGGGGCTACTAATGAAAAACTGTTTTTT. This encodes CASSPWDSPGATNEKLFF.

The chain couples TRBV7-2 to TRBJ1-1; D unresolved. The V end lost 0 bases, the J end lost 4 bases, and 6 bases lay between the germline ends. Germline values: CDR1 SGHTA, CDR2 FQGNSA. This CDR3 has 13 amino acids. CDR3 DNA: TGTGCCAGCAGCTTAGCCGGGCTCACTGAAGCTTTCTTT. It yields the protein CASSLAGLTEAFF.

Here the CDR3 DNA reads TGTGCCAGCAGACGACTAGCGTACCTAAACACCGGGGAGCTGTTTTTT. This encodes CASRRLAYLNTGELFF. The gene calls are TRBV6-2 or TRBV6-3 and TRBJ2-2; 8 bases are a match to TRBD2. Trimming took 6 bases from V and 2 from J; bases not matched to a gene: 8. The CDR3 is 16 residues long. In germline, CDR1 is MNHEY, CDR2 SVGEGT.

This clonotype was counted only a few times. The chain uses TRBV9 and TRBJ2-2; 8 bases are shared with TRBD2. CDR3 length: 15 amino acids. Losses at the gene ends were 2 bases for V and 5 bases for J; bases not matched to a gene: 5. CDR1 is SGDLS and CDR2 is YYNGEE in the germline V gene. This chain's CDR3 is CASSVSGTGTGELFF. CDR3 nucleotides: TGTGCCAGCAGCGTTAGCGGGACTGGGACCGGGGAGCTGTTTTTT.